The rows below give T cell receptor beta chains drawn from one sample of a study of shared clonotypes between healthy human individuals. The assay was immunoSEQ multiplex PCR, and TCRdb's table has in-frame clones only and misses some. The sample holds about 330,000 clones, around two thirds seen once. The specimen sequenced was memory CD4+ T cells sorted from blood. Receptor source: a man aged 25-45 years in good health. The conserved cysteine and the conserved F or W are not part of the CDR3 here. Each record gives: V gene, J gene, clone size, CDR3 protein. Size tells how often a clone was seen (once, few, many) or the class of an expanded clone, and some rows leave it out.

TRBV28	TRBJ1-2	NA	ASSPSELNYGYT
TRBV2	TRBJ2-1	few	ASRLAGNNEQF
TRBV6-5	TRBJ1-1	NA	ASSYGSGQGGTEAF
TRBV11-3	TRBJ2-2	NA	ASSRGPNTGELF
TRBV2	TRBJ1-5	NA	ASRGDSNQPQH
TRBV6-6	TRBJ2-7	NA	ASSYDRGNEQY
TRBV7-9	TRBJ2-2	few	ASSLGFRNTGELF
TRBV5-1	TRBJ2-1	NA	ASSLSSSGVYNEQF
TRBV6-6	TRBJ2-5	NA	ASKHMGTAQETQY
TRBV19	TRBJ1-4	NA	ASRRKGTGTSTNEKLF
TRBV11-2	TRBJ2-7	once	ASSPIRDRSYYEQY
TRBV7-9	TRBJ2-7	NA	ASSLGGPRGYEQY
TRBV30	TRBJ1-3	NA	AWTLFPGSGNTIY
TRBV28	TRBJ2-7	NA	ASSLPLGGYEQY
TRBV18	TRBJ2-5	NA	ASTQDRAWSQY
TRBV7-7	TRBJ2-2	NA	ASSLGGRATGELF
TRBV19	TRBJ2-2	NA	ASRYSGANTGELF
TRBV5-1	TRBJ2-5	NA	ASRKGTAGQETQY
TRBV18	TRBJ2-2	few	ASSRKEGAGELF
TRBV11-2	TRBJ2-7	NA	ASRSGLGRGEQY
TRBV19	TRBJ2-6	NA	ASSIVPGAGANVLT
TRBV2	TRBJ1-5	NA	ASSQGAPQPQH
TRBV6-1	TRBJ1-1	NA	ASSVPGPRAF
TRBV11-3	TRBJ2-1	NA	ASSSHTGTSGKNEQF
TRBV2	TRBJ1-3	few	ASRGNRTSSGNTIY
TRBV9	TRBJ2-1	NA	ASSVASGRAGQAYNEQF
TRBV5-4	TRBJ2-1	NA	ASSLDSGNNEQF
TRBV25-1	TRBJ2-1	NA	ASHPSGTGGQF
TRBV5-6	TRBJ2-5	NA	ASSSAGGGQETQY
TRBV7-2	TRBJ2-5	NA	ASSWRGETQY
TRBV5-1	TRBJ2-4	NA	ASSLGGPDIQY
TRBV5-1	TRBJ1-5	NA	ASSLGTGGDYQPQH
TRBV7-8	TRBJ1-5	NA	ASSLTRNRAQPQH
TRBV2	TRBJ2-3	NA	ASGLAGEDTQY
TRBV6-5	TRBJ2-7	NA	ASKEAGQNYEQY
TRBV18	TRBJ2-2	NA	ASSPLSSGAPGTGELF
TRBV5-6	TRBJ2-7	NA	ASSLGQRFDYEQY
TRBV4-2	TRBJ2-5	NA	ASSQGTSGAIQETQY
TRBV7-9	TRBJ2-7	NA	ASSRRGQGAGEQY
TRBV29-1	TRBJ1-4	NA	SGGTIGEKLF
TRBV4-1	TRBJ2-7	once	ASSQEELSRYEQY
TRBV5-1	TRBJ2-5	NA	ASSLVNAETQY
TRBV9	TRBJ2-7	NA	ASSTGPRSYEQY
TRBV2	TRBJ2-1	NA	ASSVLEKNEQF
TRBV28	TRBJ1-2	NA	ASSLSPGTYYGYT
TRBV5-1	TRBJ1-1	few	ASSLGPLTEAF
TRBV4-1	TRBJ2-7	NA	ASSQVSGGHDPYEQY
TRBV6-5	TRBJ2-1	NA	ASSLDPYNEQF
TRBV6-1	TRBJ2-7	NA	ASSELADTYEQY
TRBV18	TRBJ2-7	NA	ASSSPYEQY
TRBV19	TRBJ1-1	NA	ASSINRRSF
TRBV28	TRBJ1-1	NA	ASSLGYTEAF
TRBV27	TRBJ1-5	NA	ASGQAYSNQPQH
TRBV5-4	TRBJ2-1	NA	ASSLARAREQF
TRBV29-1	TRBJ2-3	NA	SVEPVRTLPPY